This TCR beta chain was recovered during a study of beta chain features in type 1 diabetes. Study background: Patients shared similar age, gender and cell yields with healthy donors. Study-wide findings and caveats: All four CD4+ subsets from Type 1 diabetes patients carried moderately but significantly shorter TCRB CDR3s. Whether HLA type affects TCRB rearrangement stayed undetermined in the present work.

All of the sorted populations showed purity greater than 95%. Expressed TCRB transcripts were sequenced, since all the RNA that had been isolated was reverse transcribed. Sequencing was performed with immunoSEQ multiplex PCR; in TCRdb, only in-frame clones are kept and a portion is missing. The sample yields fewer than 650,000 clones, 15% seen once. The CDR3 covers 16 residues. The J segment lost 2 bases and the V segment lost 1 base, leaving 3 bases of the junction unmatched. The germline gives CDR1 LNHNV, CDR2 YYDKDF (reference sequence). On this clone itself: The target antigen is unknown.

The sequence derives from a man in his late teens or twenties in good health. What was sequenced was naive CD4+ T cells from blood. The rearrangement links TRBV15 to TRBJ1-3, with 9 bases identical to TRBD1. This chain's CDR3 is CATSRGDRAAGNTIYF. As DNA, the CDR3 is TGTGCCACCAGCAGAGGGGACAGGGCAGCTGGAAACACCATATATTTT.